The present entry profiles one TCR beta chain with its context. What this receptor recognizes is not known. No base-level quality is on record; no much larger clone is a single base apart. This sample was included in a study of CD8 T cells in Susac syndrome (dated by TCRdb to between 2018 and 2020). Regarding the research as a whole: Among the sequenced Susac syndrome patients, about 6 had clinically active disease and roughly 8 were in clinical remission. Susac syndrome patients were therapy-naive, on corticosteroids (some also receiving IVIg), or on IVIg alone at blood withdrawal. The clonality of the CD8+ T cell repertoire was compared across some eleven healthy donors, around 14 Susac syndrome patients and about 16 multiple sclerosis patients. The study used repertoire sequencing to test whether antigen drove CD8+ T cell activation and differentiation in Susac syndrome.

RNA was extracted with the RNeasy kit and roughly 0.45 to 1 ug was reverse transcribed using random hexamers. The immunoSEQ multiplex PCR assay, covering 54 Vbeta and 13 Jbeta segments, was used to amplify TCR beta CDR3 regions. Bias from PCR amplification was corrected by using a synthetic template baseline for primer optimization and for computational correction. In the original analysis: Reads were assigned to V, D and J genes according to IMGT and analyzed in immunoSEQ Analyzer, with only productive sequences retained. Clonality was computed as one minus Shannon entropy normalized by log2 of the number of productive unique sequences. For each patient and control, public and private clones were evaluated among the 100 most prevalent clones. A clone was defined as Susac-specific if it was absent from the healthy and MS cohorts, from about a thousand published viral clones and from other ImmuneACCESS disease sequences. Starting from the raw public reads, TCRdb applied fastp trimming at Q25, assembled clones with MiXCR and retained in-frame beta chains. Rows are unified per CDR3 protein, each entry keeping the most common DNA and genes. The V and J calls come from TCRdb's annotation, not from the publication. Here the sample has about 120,000 distinct CDR3 sequences; roughly 94% occur a single time. In total, the top ten clones hold about 0.27% of the sample.

Study-level results and caveats: The number of individuals in the TCR sequencing and HLA analysis was acknowledged as relatively small. Susac syndrome CD8+ repertoires showed clonal expansion, highest in CD8+ TEMRA cells and greater in clinically active than remitting patients. In the total CD8+ and CD8+ TEMRA repertoires, 15 to 20 and five Susac-specific public clones, respectively, were identified.

Peripheral blood CD8+ and CD4+ T cells from healthy donors, Susac syndrome patients and multiple sclerosis patients were profiled using high-throughput TCR beta sequencing. The Susac syndrome patients fulfilled recently defined diagnostic criteria for either definite or probable disease. CD8+ TEMRA cells were enriched by FACS, while bulk CD8+ and CD4+ T cells were purified by magnetic negative isolation. Blood was collected in EDTA tubes and processed within 24 hours, with PBMCs isolated through density gradient centrifugation. PBMCs destined for TCR sequencing were cryopreserved in liquid nitrogen and later thawed in a 37 °C water bath. The sorted or isolated CD4+, CD8+ and CD8+ TEMRA cells had a purity of 90% or higher. This receptor was obtained from a human donor with Susac syndrome. Sequencing input: CD8+ T cells from PBMCs.

The DNA reads as follows: TGCAGCGTTGAAGACGGAGGGGCCGGCTACGAGCAGTACTTC. Translated, this gives CSVEDGGAGYEQYF. Here the chain combines TRBV29-1 and TRBJ2-7, and TRBD2 may be the D gene, going by 6 matching bases. At the junction V is shortened by 0 bases and J by 3 bases, with 12 bases in between. Looking up the germline V gene yields CDR1 SQVTM and CDR2 ANQGSEA. The CDR3, from cysteine to phenylalanine, totals 14 residues. Only CDR3 DNA remains: 42 bases, in frame from the first base.